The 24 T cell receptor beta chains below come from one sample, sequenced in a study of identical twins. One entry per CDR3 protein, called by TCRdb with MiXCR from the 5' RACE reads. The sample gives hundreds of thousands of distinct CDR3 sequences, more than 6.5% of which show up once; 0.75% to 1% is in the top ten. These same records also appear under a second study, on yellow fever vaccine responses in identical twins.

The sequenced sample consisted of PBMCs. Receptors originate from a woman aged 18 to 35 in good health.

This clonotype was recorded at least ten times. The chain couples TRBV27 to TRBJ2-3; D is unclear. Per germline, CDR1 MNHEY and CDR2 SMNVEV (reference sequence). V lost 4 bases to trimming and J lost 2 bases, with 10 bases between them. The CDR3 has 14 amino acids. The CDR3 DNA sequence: TGTGCCAGCAGTTCGCTACTCCTCACAGATACGCAGTATTTT. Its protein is CASSSLLLTDTQYF.

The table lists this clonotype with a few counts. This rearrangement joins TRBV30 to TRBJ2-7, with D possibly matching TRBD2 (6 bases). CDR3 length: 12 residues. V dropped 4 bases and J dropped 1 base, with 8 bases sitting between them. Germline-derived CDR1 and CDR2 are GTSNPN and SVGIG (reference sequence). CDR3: CAWMGGSYEQYF. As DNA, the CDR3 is TGTGCCTGGATGGGGGGTTCCTACGAGCAGTACTTC.

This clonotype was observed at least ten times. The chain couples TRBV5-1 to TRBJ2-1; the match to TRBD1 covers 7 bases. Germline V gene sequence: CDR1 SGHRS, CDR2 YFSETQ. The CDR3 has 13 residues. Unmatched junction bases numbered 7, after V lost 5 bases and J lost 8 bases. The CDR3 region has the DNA TGCGCCAGCAGTCAAGGACAGGTTGATGAGCAGTTCTTC. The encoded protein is CASSQGQVDEQFF.

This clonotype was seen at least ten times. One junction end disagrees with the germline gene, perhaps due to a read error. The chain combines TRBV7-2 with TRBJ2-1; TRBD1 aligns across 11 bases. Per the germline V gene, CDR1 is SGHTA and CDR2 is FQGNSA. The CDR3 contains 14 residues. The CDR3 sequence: CASSRDRGYNEQFF. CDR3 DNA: TGCGCCAGCAGTCGGGACAGGGGGTACAATGAGCAGTTCTTC.

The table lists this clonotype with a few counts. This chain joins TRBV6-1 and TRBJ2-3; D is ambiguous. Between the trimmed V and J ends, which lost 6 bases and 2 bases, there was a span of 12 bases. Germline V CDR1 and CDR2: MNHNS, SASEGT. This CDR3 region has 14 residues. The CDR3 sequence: CASRPVGPTDTQYF. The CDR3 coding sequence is TGTGCCAGCAGGCCAGTTGGGCCCACAGATACGCAGTATTTT.

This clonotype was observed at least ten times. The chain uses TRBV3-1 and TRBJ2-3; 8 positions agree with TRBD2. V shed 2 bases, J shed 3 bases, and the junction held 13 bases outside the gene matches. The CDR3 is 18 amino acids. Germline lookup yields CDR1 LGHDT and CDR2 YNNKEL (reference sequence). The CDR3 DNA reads TGTGCCAGCAGCCAATATTGGAGCGGGGGCGCCGGGACAGATACGCAGTATTTT. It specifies CASSQYWSGGAGTDTQYF.

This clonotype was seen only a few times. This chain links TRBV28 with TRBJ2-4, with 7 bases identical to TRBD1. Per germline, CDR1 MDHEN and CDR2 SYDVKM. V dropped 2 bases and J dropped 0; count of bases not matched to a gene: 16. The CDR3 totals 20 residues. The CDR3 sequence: CASSLSKGARIYLAKNIQYF. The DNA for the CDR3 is TGTGCCAGCAGTTTAAGTAAGGGGGCCCGGATATATCTAGCCAAAAACATTCAGTACTTC.

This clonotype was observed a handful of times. The CDR3 DNA reads as TGTGCCAGCAGCCTGCAGGGGGCGCTTAGAGACACTGAAGCTTTCTTT. Translating it yields CASSLQGALRDTEAFF. J is TRBJ1-1 and V is TRBV7-2, with 8 bases identical to TRBD1. The germline gives CDR1 SGHTA, CDR2 FQGNSA. The CDR3 length is 16 residues. J lost 3 bases, V lost 5 bases, and 11 bases had no gene match.

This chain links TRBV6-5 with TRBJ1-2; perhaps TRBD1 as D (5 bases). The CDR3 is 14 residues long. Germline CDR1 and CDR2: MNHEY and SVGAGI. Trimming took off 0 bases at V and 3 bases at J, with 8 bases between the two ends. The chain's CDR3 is CASSYSQGHYGYTF. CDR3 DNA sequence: TGTGCCAGCAGTTACTCCCAGGGCCACTATGGCTACACCTTC.

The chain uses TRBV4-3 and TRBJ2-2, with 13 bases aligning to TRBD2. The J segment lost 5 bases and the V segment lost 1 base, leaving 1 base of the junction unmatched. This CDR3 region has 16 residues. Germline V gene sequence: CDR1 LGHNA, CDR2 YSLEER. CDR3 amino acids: CASSQGTSGSTGELFF. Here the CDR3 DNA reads TGCGCCAGCAGCCAAGGGACTAGCGGGAGTACCGGGGAGCTGTTTTTT.

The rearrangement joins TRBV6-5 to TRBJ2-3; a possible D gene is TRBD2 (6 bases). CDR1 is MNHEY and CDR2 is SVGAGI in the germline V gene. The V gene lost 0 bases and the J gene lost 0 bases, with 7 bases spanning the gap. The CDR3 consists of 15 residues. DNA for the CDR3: TGTGCCAGCAGTTACTCAGCGGGTAGCACAGATACGCAGTATTTT. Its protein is CASSYSAGSTDTQYF.

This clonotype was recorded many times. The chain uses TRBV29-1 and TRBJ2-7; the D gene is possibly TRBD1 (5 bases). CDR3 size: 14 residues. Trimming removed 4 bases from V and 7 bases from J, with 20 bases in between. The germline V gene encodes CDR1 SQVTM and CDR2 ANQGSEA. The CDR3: CSVGQGVTAREQYF. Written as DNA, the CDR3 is TGCAGCGTTGGGCAGGGTGTTACCGCGCGAGAGCAGTACTTC.

The CDR3 loop reads CASSHLSRDTEAFF. CDR3 nucleotide sequence: TGTGCCAGCAGCCACCTATCCCGGGATACAGAAGCTTTCTTT. This chain connects TRBV3-1 to TRBJ1-1, with D unresolved. Germline CDR1 LGHDT, CDR2 YNNKEL (reference sequence). The V gene lost 3 bases and the J gene lost 8 bases, with 16 bases spanning the gap. The CDR3 extends over 14 amino acids. Full variable domain (rest looked up from reference TRBV3-1 and TRBJ1-1): DTAVSQTPKYLVTQMGNDKSIKCEQNLGHDTMYWYKQDSKKFLKIMFSYNNKELIINETVPNRFSPKSPDKAHLNLHINSLELGDSAVYFCASSHLSRDTEAFFGQGTRLTVV.

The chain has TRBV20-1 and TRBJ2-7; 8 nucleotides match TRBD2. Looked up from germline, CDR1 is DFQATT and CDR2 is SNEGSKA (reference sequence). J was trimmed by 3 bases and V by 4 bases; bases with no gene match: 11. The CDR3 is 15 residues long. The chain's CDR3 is CSAKNLAGSLYEQYF. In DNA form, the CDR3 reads TGCAGTGCTAAGAACTTAGCGGGATCGCTCTACGAGCAGTACTTC.

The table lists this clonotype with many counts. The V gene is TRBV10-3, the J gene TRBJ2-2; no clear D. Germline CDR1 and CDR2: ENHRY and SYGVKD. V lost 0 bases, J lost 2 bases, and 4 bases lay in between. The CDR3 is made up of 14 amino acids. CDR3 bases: TGTGCCATCAGTGAGTCCCGTAACACCGGGGAGCTGTTTTTT. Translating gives CAISESRNTGELFF.

CDR3: CASSDRTSQEQYF. DNA of the CDR3: TGTGCCAGCTCTGACAGAACGTCGCAAGAGCAGTACTTC. The chain is built from TRBV27 and TRBJ2-7; D is perhaps TRBD1 (5 bases). Germline lookup yields CDR1 MNHEY and CDR2 SMNVEV (reference sequence). This CDR3 is 13 amino acids long. V was shortened by 8 bases and J by 7 bases, with 18 bases between the two germline ends.

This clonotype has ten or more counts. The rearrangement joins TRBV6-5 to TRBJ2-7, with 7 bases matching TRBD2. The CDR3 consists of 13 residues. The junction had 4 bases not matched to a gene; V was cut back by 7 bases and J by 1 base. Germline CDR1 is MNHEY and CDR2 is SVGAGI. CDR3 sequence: CASTSGGSYEQYF. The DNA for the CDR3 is TGTGCCAGCACTTCCGGGGGGTCCTACGAGCAGTACTTC.

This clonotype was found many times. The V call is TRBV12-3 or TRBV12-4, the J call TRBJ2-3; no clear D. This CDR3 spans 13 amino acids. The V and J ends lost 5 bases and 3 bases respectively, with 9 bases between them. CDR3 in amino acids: CASSPSTTDTQYF. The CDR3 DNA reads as TGTGCCAGCAGTCCCTCAACGACAGATACGCAGTATTTT.

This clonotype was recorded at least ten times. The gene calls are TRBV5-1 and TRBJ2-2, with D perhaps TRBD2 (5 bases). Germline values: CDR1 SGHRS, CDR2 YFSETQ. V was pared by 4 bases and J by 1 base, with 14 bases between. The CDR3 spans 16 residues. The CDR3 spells CASSLALIGNTGELFF. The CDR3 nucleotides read TGCGCCAGCAGCCTAGCCCTAATCGGGAACACCGGGGAGCTGTTTTTT.

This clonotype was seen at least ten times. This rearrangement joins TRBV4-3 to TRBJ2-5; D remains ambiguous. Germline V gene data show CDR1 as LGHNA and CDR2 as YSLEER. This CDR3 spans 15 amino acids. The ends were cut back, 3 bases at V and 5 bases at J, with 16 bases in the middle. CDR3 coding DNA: TGCGCCAGCAGCCAGGGTTTAGGCAGTAGGGAGACCCAGTACTTC. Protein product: CASSQGLGSRETQYF.

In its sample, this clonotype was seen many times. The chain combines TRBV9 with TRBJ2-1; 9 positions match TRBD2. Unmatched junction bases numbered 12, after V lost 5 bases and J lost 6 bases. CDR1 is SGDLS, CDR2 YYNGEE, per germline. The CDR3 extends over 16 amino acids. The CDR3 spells CASSGPGGRARNEQFF. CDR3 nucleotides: TGTGCCAGCAGTGGACCTGGCGGGAGGGCCCGCAATGAGCAGTTCTTC.

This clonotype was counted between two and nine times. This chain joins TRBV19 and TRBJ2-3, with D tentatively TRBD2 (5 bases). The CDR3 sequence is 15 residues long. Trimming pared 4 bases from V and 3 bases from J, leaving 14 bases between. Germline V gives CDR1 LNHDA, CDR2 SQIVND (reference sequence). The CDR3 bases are TGTGCCAGTAGTACCGATGACACGGGGACAGATACGCAGTATTTT. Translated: CASSTDDTGTDTQYF.

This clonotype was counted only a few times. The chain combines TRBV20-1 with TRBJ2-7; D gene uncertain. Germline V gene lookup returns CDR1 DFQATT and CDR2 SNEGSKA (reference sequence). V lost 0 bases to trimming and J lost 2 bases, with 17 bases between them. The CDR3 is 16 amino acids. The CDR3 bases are TGCAGTGCTAGAGATCTGTCGGGCGGCCGACCCTACGAGCAGTACTTC. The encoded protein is CSARDLSGGRPYEQYF.

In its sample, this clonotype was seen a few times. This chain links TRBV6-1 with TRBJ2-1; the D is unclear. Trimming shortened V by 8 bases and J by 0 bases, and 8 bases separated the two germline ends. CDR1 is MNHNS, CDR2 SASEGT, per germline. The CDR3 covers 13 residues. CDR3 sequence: CASGHNSYNEQFF. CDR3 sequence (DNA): TGTGCCAGCGGGCATAACTCCTACAATGAGCAGTTCTTC.